The text below deals with one T cell receptor (beta chain). Original analysis: Estimates of nucleated cell counts were drawn from the amplification of reference gene primers. TCRdb's table, derived via immunoSEQ multiplex PCR, lists solely in-frame clones and lacks some. From that table come the V and J calls and clone size; the DNA was used to work out D and trimming. This sample has some 120,000 clones, with approximately 84% found just once. This entry belongs to a study of blood T cell repertoires in COVID-19. Study-wide background: Both acute and convalescent COVID-19 samples were obtained from the United States, Italy and Spain. PBMCs, B-cell-depleted T cells, or T cells provided the cDNA or gDNA that made up the material.

The TCR originated in a man aged 35-49 years with acute or convalescent COVID-19. The sequenced material came from peripheral blood.

The CDR3 loop is CAISGAGGQPYEQYF. DNA of the CDR3: TGTGCCATCAGTGGAGCGGGAGGCCAGCCCTACGAGCAGTACTTC. The chain has TRBV10-3 and TRBJ2-7; 9 positions agree with TRBD2. CDR1 is ENHRY and CDR2 is SYGVKD in the germline V gene. The CDR3 covers 15 residues. With V trimmed by 4 bases and J by 2 bases, 6 bases remained unmatched.